The 8 T cell receptor beta chains below were found in one sample sequenced in a study of response to subunit inactivated influenza vaccine. Each CDR3 protein gets one entry after TCRdb re-called the RT-PCR reads with MiXCR. The sample includes 500,000 to 600,000 distinct CDR3 sequences, approximately 16% of them seen just once. Here the sequenced sample was CD4+ T cells sorted from PBMCs, taken about 24 months after vaccination. Receptors originate from a man aged 50-75 years who received an inactivated influenza vaccine.

DNA for the CDR3: TGCGCCAGCAGCCCCGAATGGGGTGGAGTTGGCTACACCTTC. Translation gives CASSPEWGGVGYTF. This rearrangement joins TRBV4-1 to TRBJ1-2; no reliable D call. V gave up 4 bases and J gave up 7 bases, with 16 bases separating them. This CDR3 comprises 14 residues. CDR1 and CDR2 from the germline V gene are MGHRA and YSYEKL.

In its sample, this clonotype was seen a few times. V usage is TRBV24-1 and J usage is TRBJ2-4; the D gene could be TRBD1 or TRBD2 (5 bases each). With 5 bases removed from V and 7 bases from J, the gap between germline ends came to 20 bases. This CDR3 spans 16 amino acids. The germline V gene encodes CDR1 KGHDR and CDR2 SFDVKD. CDR3 sequence: CATSGGRAEAGNIQYF. The CDR3 bases are TGTGCCACCAGTGGGGGCAGGGCGGAGGCCGGGAACATTCAGTACTTC.

This clonotype was seen many times. V gene TRBV5-1 combines with J gene TRBJ2-3; D perhaps matches TRBD2 (7 bases). The ends were cut back, 4 bases at V and 5 bases at J, with 14 bases in the middle. The CDR3 has 14 amino acids. CDR1 is SGHRS, CDR2 YFSETQ, per germline. In DNA form, the CDR3 reads TGCGCCAGCAGCCCCCGGGGAGGGGGAGATACGCAGTATTTT. Protein: CASSPRGGGDTQYF.

J is TRBJ1-1 and V is TRBV5-1; unclear D gene. V lost 0 bases and J 7 bases, leaving 10 bases between the germline ends. The CDR3 loop spans 13 amino acids. Germline V gene data show CDR1 as SGHRS and CDR2 as YFSETQ. The CDR3 here is CASSLESGFEAFF. CDR3 in DNA: TGCGCCAGCAGCTTGGAGTCGGGGTTTGAAGCTTTCTTT.

This clonotype has more than one count but fewer than ten. The CDR3 DNA follows: TGCAGTGCTATTCGGACTAGCGGTAAAGGTGAGCAGTTCTTC. Its translation is CSAIRTSGKGEQFF. This rearrangement joins TRBV20-1 to TRBJ2-1, with 10 nucleotides matching TRBD2. This CDR3 comprises 14 residues. Germline assignment: CDR1 DFQATT and CDR2 SNEGSKA (reference sequence). J gave up 9 bases and V 4 bases, and 9 bases lay outside the gene matches.

This clonotype was picked up a small number of times. This chain connects TRBV9 to TRBJ2-4; no definite D call. The CDR3 has 15 residues. The V gene's germline CDR1 is SGDLS and CDR2 YYNGEE. Trimming took 4 bases from V and 1 from J, leaving 12 bases between them. The CDR3 spells CASSWGSEAKNIQYF. The CDR3 DNA follows: TGTGCCAGCAGCTGGGGTTCAGAGGCCAAAAACATTCAGTACTTC.

The V gene is TRBV3-1, the J gene TRBJ2-5, with D hard to call. Trimming shortened V by 4 bases and J by 0 bases, and 6 bases separated the two germline ends. The CDR3 totals 13 residues. Germline CDR1 LGHDT, CDR2 YNNKEL (reference sequence). The CDR3 sequence: CASSRADQETQYF. For the CDR3, the DNA is TGTGCCAGCAGCCGAGCAGACCAAGAGACCCAGTACTTC.

V and J are TRBV12-3 or TRBV12-4 and TRBJ1-1, with D possibly matching TRBD1 (5 bases). The CDR3 totals 13 residues. The V gene lost 3 bases and the J gene lost 7 bases, with 12 bases spanning the gap. CDR3 DNA: TGTGCCAGCAGTTTTAGTTTAAGGGGTGAAGCTTTCTTT. Translated, it gives CASSFSLRGEAFF.